This TCR beta chain was identified in a study of blood T cell repertoires in COVID-19. Study-level information: There were acute and convalescent COVID-19 samples, and they came from the United States, Italy and Spain. The cDNA or gDNA used as material had been derived from T cells, B-cell-depleted T cells, or PBMCs.

With 4 bases clipped from V and 5 bases from J, the junction kept 16 bases outside the gene matches. Germline CDR1 MNHEY, CDR2 SMNVEV (reference sequence). The CDR3 loop spans 20 amino acids. Per the original methods: Reference gene primers were amplified, and this amplification served to estimate nucleated cell counts. Method: immunoSEQ multiplex PCR; TCRdb's copy keeps in-frame clones and lacks some. V, J and clone size are taken as reported in that table, and D and trimming were inferred from the DNA itself. The top ten clones hold around 9.3% of a sample with around 430,000 clones, 80% to 90% of them seen once. Assignment of participants to cohorts was predicated upon participant-reported clinical history.

Sequences were obtained from PBMCs or T cells enriched from blood (not recorded which). The receptor was isolated from a woman aged 45-59 years who had recovered from COVID-19. The chain has TRBV27 and TRBJ2-3; TRBD2 aligns across 15 bases. This CDR3 is CASSSSLFGTSGGLRDTQYF. In DNA, the CDR3 is TGTGCCAGCAGTTCGTCCCTTTTCGGGACTAGCGGGGGGTTGAGAGATACGCAGTATTTT.